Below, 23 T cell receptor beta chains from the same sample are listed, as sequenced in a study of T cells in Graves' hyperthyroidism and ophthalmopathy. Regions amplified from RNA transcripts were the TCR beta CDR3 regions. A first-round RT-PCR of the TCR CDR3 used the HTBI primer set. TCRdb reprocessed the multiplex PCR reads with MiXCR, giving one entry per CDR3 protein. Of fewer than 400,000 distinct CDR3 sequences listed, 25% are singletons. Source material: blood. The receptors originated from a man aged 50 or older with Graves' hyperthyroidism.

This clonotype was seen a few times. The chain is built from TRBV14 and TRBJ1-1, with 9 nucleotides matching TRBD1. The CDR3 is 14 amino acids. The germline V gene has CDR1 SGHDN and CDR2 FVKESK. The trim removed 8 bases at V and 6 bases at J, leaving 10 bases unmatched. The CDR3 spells CASDTGTGFSEAFF. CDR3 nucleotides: TGTGCCAGCGACACCGGGACAGGGTTTTCTGAAGCTTTCTTT.

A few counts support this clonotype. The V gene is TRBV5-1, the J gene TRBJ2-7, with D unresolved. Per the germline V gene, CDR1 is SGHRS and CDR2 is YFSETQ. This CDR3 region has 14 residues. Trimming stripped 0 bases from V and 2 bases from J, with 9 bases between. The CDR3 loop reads CASSLAMPPYEQYF. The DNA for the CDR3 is TGCGCCAGCAGCTTGGCTATGCCTCCCTACGAGCAGTACTTC.

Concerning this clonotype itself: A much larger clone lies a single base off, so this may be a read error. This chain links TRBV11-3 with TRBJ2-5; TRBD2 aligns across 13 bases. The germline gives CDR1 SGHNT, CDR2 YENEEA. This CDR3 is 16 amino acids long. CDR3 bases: TGTGCCAGCAGCTTAGTAGTCGGACTAGCGGGAGAGACCCGGTACTTC. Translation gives CASSLVVGLAGETRYF. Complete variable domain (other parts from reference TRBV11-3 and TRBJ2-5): EAGVVQSPRYKIIEKKQPVAFWCNPISGHNTLYWYLQNLGQGPELLIRYENEEAVDDSQLPKDRFSAERLKGVDSTLKIQPAELGDSAVYLCASSLVVGLAGETRYFGPGTRLLVL.

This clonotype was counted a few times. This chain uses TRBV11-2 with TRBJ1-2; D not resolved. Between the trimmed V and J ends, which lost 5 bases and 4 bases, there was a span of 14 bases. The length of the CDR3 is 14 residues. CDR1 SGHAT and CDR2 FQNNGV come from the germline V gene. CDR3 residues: CASSQKGWGYGYTF. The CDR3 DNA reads TGTGCCAGCAGCCAAAAGGGTTGGGGCTATGGCTACACCTTC.

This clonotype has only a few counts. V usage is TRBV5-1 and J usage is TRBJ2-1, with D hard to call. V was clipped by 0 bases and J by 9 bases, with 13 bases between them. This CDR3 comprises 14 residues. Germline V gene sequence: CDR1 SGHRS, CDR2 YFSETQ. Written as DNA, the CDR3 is TGCGCCAGCAGCTTGGCACAAGGGTCCGGTGAGCAGTTCTTC. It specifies CASSLAQGSGEQFF.

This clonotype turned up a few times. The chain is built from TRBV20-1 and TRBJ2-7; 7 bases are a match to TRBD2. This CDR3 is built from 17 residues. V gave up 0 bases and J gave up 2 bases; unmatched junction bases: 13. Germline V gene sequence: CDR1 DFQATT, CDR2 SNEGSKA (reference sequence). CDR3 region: CSARDLHRGSGTYEQYF. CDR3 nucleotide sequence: TGCAGTGCTAGAGATCTCCACCGCGGGAGCGGGACCTACGAGCAGTACTTC.

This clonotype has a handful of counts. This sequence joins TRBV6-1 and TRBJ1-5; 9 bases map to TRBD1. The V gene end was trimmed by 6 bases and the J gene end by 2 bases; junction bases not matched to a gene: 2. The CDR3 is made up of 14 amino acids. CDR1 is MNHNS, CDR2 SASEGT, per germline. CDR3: CASSGTGRNQPQHF. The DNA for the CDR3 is TGTGCCAGCAGCGGGACAGGGCGCAATCAGCCCCAGCATTTT.

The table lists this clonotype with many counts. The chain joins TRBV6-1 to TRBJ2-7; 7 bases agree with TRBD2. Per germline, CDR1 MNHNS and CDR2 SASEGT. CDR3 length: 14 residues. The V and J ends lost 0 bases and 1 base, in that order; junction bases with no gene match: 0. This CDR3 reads CASSEASGSYEQYF. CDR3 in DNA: TGTGCCAGCAGTGAAGCTAGCGGGTCCTACGAGCAGTACTTC.

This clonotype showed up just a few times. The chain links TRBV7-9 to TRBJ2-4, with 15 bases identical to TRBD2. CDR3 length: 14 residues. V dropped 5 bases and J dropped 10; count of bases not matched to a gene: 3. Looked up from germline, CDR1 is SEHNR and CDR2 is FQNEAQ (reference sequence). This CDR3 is CASSKGLAGGIQYF. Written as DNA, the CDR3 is TGTGCCAGCAGCAAAGGACTAGCGGGAGGGATTCAGTACTTC.

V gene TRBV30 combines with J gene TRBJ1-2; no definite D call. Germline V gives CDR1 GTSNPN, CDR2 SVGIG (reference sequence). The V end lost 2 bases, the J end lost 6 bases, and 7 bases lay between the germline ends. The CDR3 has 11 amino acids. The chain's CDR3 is CAWSRVDGYTF. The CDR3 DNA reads TGTGCCTGGAGTAGAGTGGATGGCTACACCTTC.

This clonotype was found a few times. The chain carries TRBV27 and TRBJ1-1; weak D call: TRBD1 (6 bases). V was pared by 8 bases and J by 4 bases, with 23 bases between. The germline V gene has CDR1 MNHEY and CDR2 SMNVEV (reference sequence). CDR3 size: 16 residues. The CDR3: CASGDTGLGVPTEAFF. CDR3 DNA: TGTGCCAGCGGAGATACAGGGTTGGGTGTGCCCACTGAAGCTTTCTTT.

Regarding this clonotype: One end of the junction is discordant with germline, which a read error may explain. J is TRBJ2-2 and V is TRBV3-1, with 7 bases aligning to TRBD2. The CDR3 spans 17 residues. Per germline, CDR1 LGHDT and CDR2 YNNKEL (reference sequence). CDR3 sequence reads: CASSPLGGSGPTGELIF. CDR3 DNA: TGTGCCAGCAGCCCTTTGGGGGGTAGCGGGCCCACCGGGGAGCTGATTTTT.

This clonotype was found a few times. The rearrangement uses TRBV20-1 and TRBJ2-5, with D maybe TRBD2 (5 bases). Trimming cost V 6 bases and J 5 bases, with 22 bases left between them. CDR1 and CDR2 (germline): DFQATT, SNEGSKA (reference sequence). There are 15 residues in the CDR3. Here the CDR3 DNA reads TGCAGTGCGATGAGGCGTGCGGGTAGGGCGGAGACCCAGTACTTC. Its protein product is CSAMRRAGRAETQYF.

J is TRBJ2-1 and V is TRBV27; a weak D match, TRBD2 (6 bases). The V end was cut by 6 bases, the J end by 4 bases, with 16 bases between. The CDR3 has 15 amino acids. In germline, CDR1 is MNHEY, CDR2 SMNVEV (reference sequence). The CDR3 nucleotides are TGTGCCAGCAGACCCCCCGCGGCGGGGTACAATGAGCAGTTCTTC. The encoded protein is CASRPPAAGYNEQFF.

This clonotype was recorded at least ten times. Here the CDR3 reads CASTEGRRTEAFF. CDR3 nucleotide sequence: TGTGCCAGCACGGAGGGTAGGAGGACTGAAGCTTTCTTT. This chain uses TRBV2 with TRBJ1-1; D gene uncertain. The ends were cut back, 7 bases at V and 5 bases at J, with 14 bases in the middle. Looked up from germline, CDR1 is SNHLY and CDR2 is FYNNEI. There are 13 residues in the CDR3. Supplemented by reference TRBV2 and TRBJ1-1, the full variable domain reads EPEVTQTPSHQVTQMGQEVILRCVPISNHLYFYWYRQILGQKVEFLVSFYNNEISEKSEIFDDQFSVERPDGSNFTLKIRSTKLEDSAMYFCASTEGRRTEAFFGQGTRLTVV.

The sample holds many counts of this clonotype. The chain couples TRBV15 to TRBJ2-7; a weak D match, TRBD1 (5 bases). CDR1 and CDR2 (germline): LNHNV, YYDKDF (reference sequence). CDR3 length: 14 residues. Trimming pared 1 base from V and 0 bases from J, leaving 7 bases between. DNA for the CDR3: TGTGCCACCAGCAGAGCCAGGGCCTCCTACGAGCAGTACTTC. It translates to CATSRARASYEQYF. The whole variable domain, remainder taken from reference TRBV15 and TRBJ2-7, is DAMVIQNPRYQVTQFGKPVTLSCSQTLNHNVMYWYQQKSSQAPKLLFHYYDKDFNNEADTPDNFQSRRPNTSFCFLDIRSPGLGDTAMYLCATSRARASYEQYFGPGTRLTVT.

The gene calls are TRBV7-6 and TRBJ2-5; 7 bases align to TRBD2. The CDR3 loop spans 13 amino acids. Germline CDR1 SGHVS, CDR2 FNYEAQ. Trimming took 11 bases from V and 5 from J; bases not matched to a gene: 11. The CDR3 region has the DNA TGTGCCGTTGGAGGCGGGAGCCGGGAGACCCAGTACTTC. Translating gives CAVGGGSRETQYF.

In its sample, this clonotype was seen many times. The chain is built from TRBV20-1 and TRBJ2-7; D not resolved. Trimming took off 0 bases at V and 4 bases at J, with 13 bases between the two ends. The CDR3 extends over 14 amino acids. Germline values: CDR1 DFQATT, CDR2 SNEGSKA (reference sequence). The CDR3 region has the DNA TGCAGTGCTAGAGATTCGGCCAGCCTGTACGAGCAGTACTTC. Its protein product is CSARDSASLYEQYF.

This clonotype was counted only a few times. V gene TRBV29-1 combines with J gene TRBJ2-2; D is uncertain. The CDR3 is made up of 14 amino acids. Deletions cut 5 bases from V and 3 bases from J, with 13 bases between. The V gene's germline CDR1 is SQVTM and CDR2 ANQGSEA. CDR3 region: CSVYRSLDTGELFF. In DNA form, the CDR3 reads TGCAGCGTTTACCGTTCCCTGGACACCGGGGAGCTGTTTTTT.

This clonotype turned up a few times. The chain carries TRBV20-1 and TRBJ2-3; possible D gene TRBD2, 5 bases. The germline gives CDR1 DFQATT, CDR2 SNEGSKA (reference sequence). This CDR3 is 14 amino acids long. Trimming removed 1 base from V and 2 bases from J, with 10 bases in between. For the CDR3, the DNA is TGCAGTGCTAGAGCGGGGTTTCCCACAGATACGCAGTATTTT. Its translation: CSARAGFPTDTQYF.

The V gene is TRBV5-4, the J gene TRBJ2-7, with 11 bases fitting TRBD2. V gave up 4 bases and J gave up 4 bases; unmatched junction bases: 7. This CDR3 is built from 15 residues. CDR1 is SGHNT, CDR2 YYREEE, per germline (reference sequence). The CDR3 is CASSAGGTSGYEQYF. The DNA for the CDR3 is TGTGCCAGCAGCGCGGGCGGGACTAGCGGATACGAGCAGTACTTC.

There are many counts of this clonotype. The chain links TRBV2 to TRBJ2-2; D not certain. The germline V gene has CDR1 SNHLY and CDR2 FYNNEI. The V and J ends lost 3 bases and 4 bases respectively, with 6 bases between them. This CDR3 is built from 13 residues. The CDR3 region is CASSEAPTGELFF. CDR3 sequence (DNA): TGTGCCAGCAGTGAGGCCCCCACCGGGGAGCTGTTTTTT.

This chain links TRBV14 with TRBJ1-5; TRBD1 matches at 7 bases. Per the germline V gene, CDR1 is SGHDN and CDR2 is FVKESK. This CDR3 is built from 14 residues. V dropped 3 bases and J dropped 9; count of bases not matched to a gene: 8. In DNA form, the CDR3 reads TGTGCCAGCAGCCAGACACAGGGGTGGGGGCCCCAGCATTTT. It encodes CASSQTQGWGPQHF.